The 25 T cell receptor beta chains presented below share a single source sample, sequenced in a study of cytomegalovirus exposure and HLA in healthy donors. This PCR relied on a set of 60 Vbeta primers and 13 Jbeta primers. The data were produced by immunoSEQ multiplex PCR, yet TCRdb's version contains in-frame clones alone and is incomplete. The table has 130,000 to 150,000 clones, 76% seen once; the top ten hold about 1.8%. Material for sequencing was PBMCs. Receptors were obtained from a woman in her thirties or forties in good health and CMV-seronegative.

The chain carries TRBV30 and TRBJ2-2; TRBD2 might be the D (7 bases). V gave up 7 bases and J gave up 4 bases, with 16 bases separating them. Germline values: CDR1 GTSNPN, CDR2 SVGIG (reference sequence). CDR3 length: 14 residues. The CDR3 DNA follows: TGTGCCTTAGGCCGGGGGGCGAGCACCGGGGAGCTGTTTTTT. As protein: CALGRGASTGELFF.

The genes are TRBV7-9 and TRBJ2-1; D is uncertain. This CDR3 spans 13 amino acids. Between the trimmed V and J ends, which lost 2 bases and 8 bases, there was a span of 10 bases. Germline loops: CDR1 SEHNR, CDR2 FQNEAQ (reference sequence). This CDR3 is CASSLSSGDEQFF. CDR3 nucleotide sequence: TGTGCCAGCAGCTTATCCTCCGGTGATGAGCAGTTCTTC.

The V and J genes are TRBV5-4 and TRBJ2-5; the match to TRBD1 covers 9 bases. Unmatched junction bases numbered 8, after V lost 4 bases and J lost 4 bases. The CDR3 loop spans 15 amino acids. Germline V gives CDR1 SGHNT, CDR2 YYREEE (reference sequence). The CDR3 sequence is CASSVPGQGVETQYF. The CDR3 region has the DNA TGTGCCAGCAGCGTCCCGGGACAGGGAGTAGAGACCCAGTACTTC.

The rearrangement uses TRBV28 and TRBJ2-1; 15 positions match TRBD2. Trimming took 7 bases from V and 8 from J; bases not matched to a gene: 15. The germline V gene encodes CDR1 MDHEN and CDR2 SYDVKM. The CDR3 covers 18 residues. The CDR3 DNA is TGTGCCAGCAAAGGGACTAGCGGGGGGTACGGGCGGGTGTATGAGCAGTTCTTC. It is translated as CASKGTSGGYGRVYEQFF.

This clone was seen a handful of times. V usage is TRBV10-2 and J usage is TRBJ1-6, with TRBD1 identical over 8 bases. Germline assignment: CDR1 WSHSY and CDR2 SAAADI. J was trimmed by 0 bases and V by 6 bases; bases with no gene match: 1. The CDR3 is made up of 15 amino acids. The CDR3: CASRDRDSYNSPLHF. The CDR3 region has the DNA TGCGCCAGCAGGGACAGGGACTCCTATAATTCACCCCTCCACTTT.

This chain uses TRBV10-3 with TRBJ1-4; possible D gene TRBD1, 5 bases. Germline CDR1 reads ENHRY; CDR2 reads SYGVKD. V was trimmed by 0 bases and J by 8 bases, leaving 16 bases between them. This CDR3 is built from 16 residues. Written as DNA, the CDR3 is TGTGCCATCAGTGAGTCGTCGAGGGCTGGGGGGGAAAAACTGTTTTTT. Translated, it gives CAISESSRAGGEKLFF.

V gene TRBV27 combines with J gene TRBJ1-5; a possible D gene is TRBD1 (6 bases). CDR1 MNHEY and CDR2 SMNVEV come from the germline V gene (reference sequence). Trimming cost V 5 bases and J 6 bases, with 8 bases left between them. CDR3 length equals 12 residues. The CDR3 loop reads CASSGRGQPQHF. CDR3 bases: TGTGCCAGCAGTGGCAGGGGTCAGCCCCAGCATTTT.

CDR3 DNA sequence: TGTGCCAGCAGTTTACCGGGACTCTCCGAGGAGACCCAGTACTTC. Translation: CASSLPGLSEETQYF. V usage is TRBV27 and J usage is TRBJ2-5, with D perhaps TRBD2 (6 bases). CDR3 length equals 15 residues. Between the trimmed V and J ends, which lost 2 bases and 5 bases, there was a span of 15 bases. The germline V gene has CDR1 MNHEY and CDR2 SMNVEV (reference sequence).

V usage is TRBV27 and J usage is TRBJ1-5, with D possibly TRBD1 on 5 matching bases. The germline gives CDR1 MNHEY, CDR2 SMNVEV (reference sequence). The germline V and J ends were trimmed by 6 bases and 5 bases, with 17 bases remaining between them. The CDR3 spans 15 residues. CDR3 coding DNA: TGTGCCAGCAGGTTGGGGCACAGTGGGCATCAGCCCCAGCATTTT. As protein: CASRLGHSGHQPQHF.

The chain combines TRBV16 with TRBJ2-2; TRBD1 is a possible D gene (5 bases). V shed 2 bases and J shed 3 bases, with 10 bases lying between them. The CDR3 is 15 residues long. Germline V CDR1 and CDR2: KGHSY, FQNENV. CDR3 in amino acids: CASSQAKGYTGELFF. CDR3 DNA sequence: TGTGCCAGCAGCCAAGCAAAGGGGTACACCGGGGAGCTGTTTTTT.

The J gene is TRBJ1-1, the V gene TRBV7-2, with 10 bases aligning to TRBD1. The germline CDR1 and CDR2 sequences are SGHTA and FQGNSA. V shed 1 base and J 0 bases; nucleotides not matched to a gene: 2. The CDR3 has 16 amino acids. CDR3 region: CASSLGQGALNTEAFF. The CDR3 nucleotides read TGTGCCAGCAGCTTAGGACAGGGGGCCCTGAACACTGAAGCTTTCTTT.

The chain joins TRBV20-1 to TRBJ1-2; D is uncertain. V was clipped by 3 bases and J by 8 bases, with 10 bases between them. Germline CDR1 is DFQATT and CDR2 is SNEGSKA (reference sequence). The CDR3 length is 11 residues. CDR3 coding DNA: TGCAGTGCTAGTCCATCGCGGGGCTACACCTTC. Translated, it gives CSASPSRGYTF.

CDR3 sequence: CASSFRAGTGNLEQYF. For the CDR3, the DNA is TGTGCCAGCAGTTTCCGCGCCGGGACAGGGAATTTAGAGCAGTACTTC. The rearrangement joins TRBV27 to TRBJ2-7, with 9 bases identical to TRBD1. This CDR3 has 16 residues. Germline V gene lookup returns CDR1 MNHEY and CDR2 SMNVEV (reference sequence). The V gene end was trimmed by 3 bases and the J gene end by 7 bases; junction bases not matched to a gene: 13.

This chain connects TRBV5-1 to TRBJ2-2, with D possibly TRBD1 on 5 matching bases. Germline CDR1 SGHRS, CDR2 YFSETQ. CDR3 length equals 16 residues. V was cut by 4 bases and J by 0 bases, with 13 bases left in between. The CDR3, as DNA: TGCGCCAGCAGCCTGTATGAACAGGCGAACACCGGGGAGCTGTTTTTT. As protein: CASSLYEQANTGELFF. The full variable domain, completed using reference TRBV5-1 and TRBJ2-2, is KAGVTQTPRYLIKTRGQQVTLSCSPISGHRSVSWYQQTPGQGLQFLFEYFSETQRNKGNFPGRFSGRQFSNSRSEMNVSTLELGDSALYLCASSLYEQANTGELFFGEGSRLTVL.

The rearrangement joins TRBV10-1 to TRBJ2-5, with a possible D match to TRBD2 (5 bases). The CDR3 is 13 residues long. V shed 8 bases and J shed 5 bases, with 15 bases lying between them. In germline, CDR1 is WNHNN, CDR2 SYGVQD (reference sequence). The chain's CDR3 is CASGPGLGETQYF. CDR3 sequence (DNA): TGCGCCAGCGGCCCGGGGTTGGGGGAGACCCAGTACTTC.

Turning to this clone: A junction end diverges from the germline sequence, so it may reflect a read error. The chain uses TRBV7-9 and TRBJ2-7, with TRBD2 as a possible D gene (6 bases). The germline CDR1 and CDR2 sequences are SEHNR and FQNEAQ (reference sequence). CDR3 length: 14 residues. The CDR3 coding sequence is TGTTCCAGCAGCCCCCGGGAGATAACCTACGAGCAGTACTTC. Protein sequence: CSSSPREITYEQYF.

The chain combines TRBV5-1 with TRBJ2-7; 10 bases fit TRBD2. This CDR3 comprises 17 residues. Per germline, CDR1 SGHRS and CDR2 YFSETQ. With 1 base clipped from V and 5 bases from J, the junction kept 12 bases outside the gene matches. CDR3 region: CASSLNSLAGEPHEQYF. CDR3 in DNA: TGCGCCAGCAGCTTGAACTCGCTAGCGGGAGAACCCCACGAGCAGTACTTC.

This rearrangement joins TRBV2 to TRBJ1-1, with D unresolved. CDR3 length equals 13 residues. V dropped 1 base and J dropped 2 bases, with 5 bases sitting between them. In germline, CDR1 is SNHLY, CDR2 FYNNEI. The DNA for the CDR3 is TGTGCCAGCAGTGAAGTGAGCAACACTGAAGCTTTCTTT. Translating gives CASSEVSNTEAFF.

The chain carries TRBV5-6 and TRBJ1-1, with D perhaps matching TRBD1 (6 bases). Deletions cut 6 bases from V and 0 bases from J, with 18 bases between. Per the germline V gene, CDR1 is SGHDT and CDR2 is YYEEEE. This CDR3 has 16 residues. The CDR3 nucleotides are TGTGCCAGCACCAAGACAGGTTCGGAGGTGAACACTGAAGCTTTCTTT. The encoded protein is CASTKTGSEVNTEAFF.

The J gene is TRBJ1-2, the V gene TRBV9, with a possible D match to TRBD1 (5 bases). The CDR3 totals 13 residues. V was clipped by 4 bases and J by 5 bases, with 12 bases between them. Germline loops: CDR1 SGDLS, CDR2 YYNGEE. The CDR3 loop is CASSQDSPYGYTF. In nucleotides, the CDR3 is TGTGCCAGCAGCCAAGACAGCCCTTATGGCTACACCTTC.

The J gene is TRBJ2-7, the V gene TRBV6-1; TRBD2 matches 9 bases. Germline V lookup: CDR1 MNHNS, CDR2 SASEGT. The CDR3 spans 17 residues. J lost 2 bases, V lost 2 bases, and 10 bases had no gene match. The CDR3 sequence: CASSELTSSGNPYEQYF. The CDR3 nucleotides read TGTGCCAGCAGTGAATTGACCTCTAGCGGGAACCCCTACGAGCAGTACTTC.

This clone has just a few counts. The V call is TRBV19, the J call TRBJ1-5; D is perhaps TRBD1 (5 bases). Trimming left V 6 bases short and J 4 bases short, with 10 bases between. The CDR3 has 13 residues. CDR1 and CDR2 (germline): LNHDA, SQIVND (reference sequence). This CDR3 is CASSTDSNQPQHF. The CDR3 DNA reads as TGTGCCAGTAGCACCGACAGTAATCAGCCCCAGCATTTT.

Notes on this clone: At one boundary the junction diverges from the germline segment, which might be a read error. DNA of the CDR3: TGTTCCAGCAGCTTGTGGAGCACTGAAGCTTTCTTT. Its translation: CSSSLWSTEAFF. This chain connects TRBV7-9 to TRBJ1-1; D gene ambiguous. CDR3 length: 12 residues. Germline lookup yields CDR1 SEHNR and CDR2 FQNEAQ (reference sequence).

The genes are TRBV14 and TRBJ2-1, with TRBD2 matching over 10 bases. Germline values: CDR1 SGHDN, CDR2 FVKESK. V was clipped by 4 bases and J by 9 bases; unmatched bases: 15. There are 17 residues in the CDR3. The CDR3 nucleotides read TGTGCCAGCAGCCCTTATTCGTGGCTAGCGGGAGACAGTGAGCAGTTCTTC. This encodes CASSPYSWLAGDSEQFF.

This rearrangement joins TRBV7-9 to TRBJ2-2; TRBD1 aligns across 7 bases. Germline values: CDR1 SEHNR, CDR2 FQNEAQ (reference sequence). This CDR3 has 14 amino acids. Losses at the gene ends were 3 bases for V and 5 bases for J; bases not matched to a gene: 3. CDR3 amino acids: CASSLTGKTGELFF. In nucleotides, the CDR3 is TGTGCCAGCAGCTTGACAGGGAAAACCGGGGAGCTGTTTTTT.